A few counts support the clone carrying this T cell receptor (beta chain). TCRdb re-called the 5' RACE reads through MiXCR, storing one row per CDR3 protein. The sample contains 45,000 to 55,000 distinct CDR3 sequences, approximately 23% of which appear only once. The length of the CDR3 is 13 residues. Losses at the gene ends were 4 bases for V and 7 bases for J; bases not matched to a gene: 5. Per germline, CDR1 SGHRS and CDR2 YFSETQ. The sequence came from a female donor with breast cancer. V is TRBV5-1 and J is TRBJ2-3; TRBD1 matches 8 bases. Source material: tumor-infiltrating naive CD4+ T cells sorted from the breast tumor. Subset meaning: naive CD4+ T cells, CD4+CD45RA+CD25-. The CDR3 coding sequence is TGCGCCAGCAGCCCAGGACAGGGCAATACGCAGTATTTT. Its translation: CASSPGQGNTQYF. The full variable domain, its missing parts supplied by reference TRBV5-1 and TRBJ2-3, is KAGVTQTPRYLIKTRGQQVTLSCSPISGHRSVSWYQQTPGQGLQFLFEYFSETQRNKGNFPGRFSGRQFSNSRSEMNVSTLELGDSALYLCASSPGQGNTQYFGPGTRLTVL.